There are a few counts of the clone carrying this TCR beta chain. The V segment lost 4 bases and the J segment 5 bases; nucleotides outside the gene matches: 7. Germline CDR1 reads SQVTM; CDR2 reads ANQGSEA. The CDR3 contains 14 residues. Extracted RNA was reverse transcribed into cDNA, the sequencing template. The protocol was immunoSEQ multiplex PCR, while the TCRdb copy is restricted to in-frame clones and leaves out a portion. This sample carries more than 200,000 clones, approximately 40% of them seen once, and the ten largest clones take about 2.6%. Treatment indicated: oral pan-JAK inhibitor, 5-10 mg twice daily. Sorting of PBMCs yielded the CD4+ and CD8+ T cells. The record originates from a study of CD8+ T cells in alopecia areata.

This TCR was sampled from a human donor with alopecia areata. This chain connects TRBV29-1 to TRBJ2-7, with 11 bases lining up with TRBD1. The source was CD4+ T cells sorted from blood, collected at approximately week 37, from a patient treated with tofacitinib. This chain's CDR3 is CSVVSGTGGNEQYF. DNA for the CDR3: TGCAGCGTTGTTAGTGGGACAGGGGGGAACGAGCAGTACTTC.